The TCR beta chain under discussion was sequenced for a study of T cells in Graves' hyperthyroidism and ophthalmopathy. Study results and limitations: Among clonotypes expanded in thyroid above 0.001, most were also found in blood.

For the diagnoses, clinical symptoms, serum thyroxine and TRAb, thyroid ultrasound and orbital computed tomography were used. The PBMCs were sourced from fresh peripheral blood (around 9.9 ml). Amplification of TCR beta CDR3 regions was performed using RNA transcripts as template. A first-round RT-PCR of the TCR CDR3 used the HTBI primer set. A single record per CDR3 protein comes from TCRdb applying MiXCR to the multiplex PCR reads. The data hold roughly 700,000 distinct CDR3 sequences, with 14% observed a single time. Trimming cost V 6 bases and J 3 bases, with 18 bases left between them. The CDR3 spans 14 residues. Germline V gene lookup returns CDR1 DFQATT and CDR2 SNEGSKA (reference sequence). This clonotype was observed many times. The antigen remains undetermined.

What was sequenced was blood. The clonotype was recovered from a woman between 18 and 29 years old with Graves' hyperthyroidism. This sequence joins TRBV20-1 and TRBJ2-7; D is possibly TRBD2 (5 bases). DNA of the CDR3: TGCAGTGCGCTATCAGCGGCGGACGGCTACGAGCAGTACTTC. This translates into CSALSAADGYEQYF.